These 4 T cell receptor beta chains were all obtained from the same sample, sequenced in a study of blood T cell repertoires in COVID-19 (TCRdb year 2020). Preparation of the library involved the immunoSEQ multiplex PCR assay. This is the immuneACCESS table as TCRdb keeps it, with only in-frame sequences that have V and J called. A part of the clones is gone; compared with another copy, unresolved V genes explain less than half, and the rest is unexplained. Recorded for this sample are 150,000 to 200,000 clones; more than 65% of them occurred a single time. 17% of the sample lies in the top ten. Sequencing was performed on PBMCs or T cells enriched from blood (not recorded which). The receptor set was obtained from a woman aged 45-65 years with acute COVID-19.

The chain has TRBV28 and TRBJ2-6; D is uncertain. The V end lost 7 bases, the J end lost 0 bases, and 10 bases lay between the germline ends. The CDR3 is 15 amino acids. CDR1 and CDR2 (germline): MDHEN, SYDVKM. The CDR3 loop reads CASTMAVSGANVLTF. As DNA, the CDR3 is TGTGCCAGCACTATGGCGGTCTCTGGGGCCAACGTCCTGACTTTC.

The genes are TRBV6-5 and TRBJ2-7, with 10 bases lining up with TRBD1. This CDR3 contains 15 residues. CDR1 is MNHEY, CDR2 SVGAGI, per germline. V lost 0 bases to trimming and J lost 3 bases; unmatched junction nucleotides: 2. CDR3 sequence (DNA): TGTGCCAGCAGTTACTCTCGGACAGGGGGCTACGAGCAGTACGTC. This gives the protein CASSYSRTGGYEQYV.

The chain couples TRBV6-5 to TRBJ2-7, with 7 bases matching TRBD1. The CDR3 runs to 13 residues. In germline, CDR1 is MNHEY, CDR2 SVGAGI. The V segment lost 0 bases and the J segment 7 bases; nucleotides outside the gene matches: 3. The CDR3 loop is CASSYSRRGEQYV. CDR3 nucleotides: TGTGCCAGCAGTTACTCGCGCAGGGGGGAGCAGTACGTC.

The chain recombines TRBV28 with TRBJ2-3, with a weak D call TRBD2 (5 bases). The germline V gene encodes CDR1 MDHEN and CDR2 SYDVKM. The CDR3 loop spans 14 amino acids. The ends were cut back, 5 bases at V and 3 bases at J, with 12 bases in the middle. The CDR3 spells CASSALRGTDTQYF. DNA for the CDR3: TGTGCCAGCAGTGCTCTACGGGGAACAGATACGCAGTATTTT.